This TCR beta chain stems from a study of cytomegalovirus exposure and HLA in healthy donors. The study, taken as a whole, reports: Accurate HLA-A and HLA-B prediction from TCR beta sequences was reported for most subjects. A classifier reportedly called cytomegalovirus status with high sensitivity and specificity. Prior analysis indicated that the majority of TCR beta V segments exhibited productivity approximately 87% or approximately 30% of the time.

The donors gave bone marrow, and they were healthy. The PCR made use of 60 Vbeta and 13 Jbeta primers. Sequencing used immunoSEQ multiplex PCR; TCRdb keeps in-frame clones, though not all of them. Of under 100,000 clones in the sample, roughly 85% are singletons; the top ten hold roughly 2.5%. Germline CDR1 SEHNR, CDR2 FQNEAQ (reference sequence). V shed 7 bases and J 8 bases; nucleotides not matched to a gene: 14. The CDR3 contains 16 residues. As to this clone: The antigen is unknown.

The rearrangement joins TRBV7-9 to TRBJ2-2; 9 bases match TRBD2. The sequenced sample was PBMCs. The receptor comes from a man aged 25 to 45 in good health and CMV-seronegative. CDR3 DNA: TGTGCCAGCACCTCTGGGACTAGCAATCCGGGGGGGGAGCTGTTTTTT. Its protein product is CASTSGTSNPGGELFF.